These T cell receptor beta chains were read from a single sample in a study of blood T cell repertoires in COVID-19. TCRdb's copy holds only in-frame clones and misses some; the assay was immunoSEQ multiplex PCR. Here the sample spans over 8,000 clones, less than 90% being singletons. The sequenced material came from peripheral blood. The receptors stem from a human donor with active COVID-19. The donor label of this sample is uncertain. The CDR3 runs from the conserved cysteine through the conserved F or W. Fields, in order: D gene, J gene, clone size, V gene, CDR3 DNA, CDR3 protein. The D gene is left open where the match is weak. Clone size, where shown, is once, few, many, or a class for clones that have expanded.

d_call: NA; j_call: TRBJ1-4; clone_size: once; v_call: TRBV28; cdr3_nt: TGTGCCAGCAGCCCCACCGGCGGGGGAGGGGAGGAAAAACTGTTTTTT; cdr3_aa: CASSPTGGGGEEKLFF
d_call: TRBD1; j_call: TRBJ1-1; clone_size: NA; v_call: TRBV7-3; cdr3_nt: TGTGCCAGCAGTGCCGGAGACAGGGTGGGAACTGAAGCTTTCTTT; cdr3_aa: CASSAGDRVGTEAFF
d_call: TRBD1; j_call: TRBJ2-1; clone_size: NA; v_call: TRBV7-9; cdr3_nt: TGTGCCAGCAGCTTACCGTGGGACAGCCGCTACAATGAGCAGTTCTTC; cdr3_aa: CASSLPWDSRYNEQFF
d_call: NA; j_call: TRBJ2-5; clone_size: NA; v_call: TRBV29-1; cdr3_nt: TGCAGCGTTGGTGGCGGGGAGACCCAGTACTTC; cdr3_aa: CSVGGGETQYF
d_call: TRBD1; j_call: TRBJ1-1; clone_size: NA; v_call: TRBV9; cdr3_nt: TGTGCCAGCAGCGTAGCGCTATCGGGACAGGGCCACACTGAAGCTTTCTTT; cdr3_aa: CASSVALSGQGHTEAFF
d_call: TRBD1; j_call: TRBJ1-1; clone_size: NA; v_call: TRBV2; cdr3_nt: TGTGCCAGCATCCGGGACAGGGTCACTGAAGCTTTCTTT; cdr3_aa: CASIRDRVTEAFF
d_call: NA; j_call: TRBJ1-5; clone_size: once; v_call: TRBV6-5; cdr3_nt: TGTGCCAGCAGGATCACAGGGTTCAATCAGCCCCAGCATTTT; cdr3_aa: CASRITGFNQPQHF
d_call: TRBD1; j_call: TRBJ1-1; clone_size: NA; v_call: TRBV27; cdr3_nt: TGTGCCAGCAGTCCGCGGACAGGGAGGGGGAACACTGAAGCTTTCTTT; cdr3_aa: CASSPRTGRGNTEAFF
d_call: NA; j_call: TRBJ2-2; clone_size: once; v_call: TRBV28; cdr3_nt: TGTGCCAGCAGTTTTGGCCAGGGGCACGGGGAGCTGTTTTTT; cdr3_aa: CASSFGQGHGELFF
d_call: NA; j_call: TRBJ2-4; clone_size: NA; v_call: TRBV21-1; cdr3_nt: TGTGCCAGCACGCCTGCCGTAGTCCAAAACATTCAGTACTTC; cdr3_aa: CASTPAVVQNIQYF
d_call: NA; j_call: TRBJ1-3; clone_size: NA; v_call: TRBV9; cdr3_nt: TGTGCCAGCAGCGCAGCGGGGGGGCTTGGAAACACCATATATTTT; cdr3_aa: CASSAAGGLGNTIYF
d_call: NA; j_call: TRBJ2-5; clone_size: NA; v_call: TRBV4-1; cdr3_nt: TGCGCCAGCAGCCAAGATCCCCTTGTTTCCCAGTACTTC; cdr3_aa: CASSQDPLVSQYF
d_call: TRBD2; j_call: TRBJ2-3; clone_size: NA; v_call: TRBV7-6; cdr3_nt: TGTGCCAGCAGCTCCACTAGCGGGGGCACAGATACGCAGTATTTT; cdr3_aa: CASSSTSGGTDTQYF
d_call: NA; j_call: TRBJ2-2; clone_size: NA; v_call: TRBV9; cdr3_nt: TGTGCCAGCAGCGGGGGACAAAACACCGGGGAGCTGTTTTTT; cdr3_aa: CASSGGQNTGELFF
d_call: TRBD1; j_call: TRBJ2-1; clone_size: NA; v_call: TRBV7-9; cdr3_nt: TGTGCCAGCAGCTCCCGACAGGGGGCAAACAATGAGCAGTTCTTC; cdr3_aa: CASSSRQGANNEQFF
d_call: NA; j_call: TRBJ2-6; clone_size: NA; v_call: TRBV7-8; cdr3_nt: TGTGCCAGCAGCTTAGGGGGGGGCGCTGGGGCCAACGTCCTGACTTTC; cdr3_aa: CASSLGGGAGANVLTF
d_call: TRBD1; j_call: TRBJ1-5; clone_size: NA; v_call: TRBV27; cdr3_nt: TGTGCCAGCAGGAGGACAGGGGCGCGGAATCAGCCCCAGCATTTT; cdr3_aa: CASRRTGARNQPQHF
d_call: TRBD1; j_call: TRBJ2-6; clone_size: NA; v_call: TRBV2; cdr3_nt: TGTGCCAGCCGGACAGGGGCGTATGGGGCCAACGTCCTGACTTTC; cdr3_aa: CASRTGAYGANVLTF
d_call: NA; j_call: TRBJ2-6; clone_size: NA; v_call: TRBV10-3; cdr3_nt: TGTGCCATCAGTGCGCAACCGGGGGCTGGGGCCAACGTCCTGACTTTC; cdr3_aa: CAISAQPGAGANVLTF
d_call: NA; j_call: TRBJ2-7; clone_size: NA; v_call: TRBV15; cdr3_nt: TGTGCCACCAGCAGAGATCGCGGAACCTACGAGCAGTACTTC; cdr3_aa: CATSRDRGTYEQYF
d_call: TRBD2; j_call: TRBJ2-7; clone_size: NA; v_call: TRBV18; cdr3_nt: TGTGCCAGCTCACGACGGCCGACAGGGACTAGCGGGGGGTATTCAAACGAGCAGTACTTC; cdr3_aa: CASSRRPTGTSGGYSNEQYF
d_call: NA; j_call: TRBJ2-1; clone_size: NA; v_call: TRBV29-1; cdr3_nt: TGCAGCGAACAGGGTCTGGGGGCCGAGCCTAAGCAGTTCTTC; cdr3_aa: CSEQGLGAEPKQFF
d_call: NA; j_call: TRBJ1-3; clone_size: once; v_call: TRBV6-1; cdr3_nt: TGTGCCAGCAGTGATCCCCAGGGTACTGGAAACACCATATATTTT; cdr3_aa: CASSDPQGTGNTIYF
d_call: NA; j_call: TRBJ2-1; clone_size: NA; v_call: TRBV6-4; cdr3_nt: TGTGCCAGCAGTGACCTAGGAAATGAGCAGTTCTTC; cdr3_aa: CASSDLGNEQFF
d_call: NA; j_call: TRBJ2-7; clone_size: NA; v_call: TRBV9; cdr3_nt: TGTGCCAGCAGCCCGGGGGGCCTCACCTACGAGCAGTACTTC; cdr3_aa: CASSPGGLTYEQYF
d_call: TRBD1; j_call: TRBJ2-3; clone_size: once; v_call: TRBV2; cdr3_nt: TGTGCCAGCAGTACCGGGACAGAAGGTAGCACAGATACGCAGTATTTT; cdr3_aa: CASSTGTEGSTDTQYF
d_call: NA; j_call: TRBJ2-3; clone_size: NA; v_call: TRBV9; cdr3_nt: TGTGCCAGCAGCGTAGACCCCCAGGGGCTCACCACAGATACGCAGTATTTT; cdr3_aa: CASSVDPQGLTTDTQYF
d_call: TRBD1; j_call: TRBJ2-3; clone_size: NA; v_call: TRBV24-1; cdr3_nt: TGTGCCACCAGTGACCAGGACAGGGTTAGCACAGATACGCAGTATTTT; cdr3_aa: CATSDQDRVSTDTQYF
d_call: NA; j_call: TRBJ2-3; clone_size: NA; v_call: TRBV9; cdr3_nt: TGTGCCAGCAGCGTAGCGGGAAGCACAGATACGCAGTATTTT; cdr3_aa: CASSVAGSTDTQYF
d_call: NA; j_call: TRBJ1-5; clone_size: few; v_call: TRBV9; cdr3_nt: TGTGCCAGCAGCTCTGCCCGGGACACCCCCCGGAAGCCCCAGCATTTT; cdr3_aa: CASSSARDTPRKPQHF
d_call: TRBD2; j_call: TRBJ2-3; clone_size: NA; v_call: TRBV4-1; cdr3_nt: TGCGCCAGCAGCCAAGGAGCTAGCGGGAGTACAGATACGCAGTATTTT; cdr3_aa: CASSQGASGSTDTQYF
d_call: TRBD1; j_call: TRBJ1-3; clone_size: NA; v_call: TRBV10-3; cdr3_nt: TGTGCCATCAGTGAGCGTGACAGGGGTCCTGGAAACACCATATATTTT; cdr3_aa: CAISERDRGPGNTIYF
d_call: TRBD1; j_call: TRBJ2-1; clone_size: NA; v_call: TRBV7-8; cdr3_nt: TGTGCCAGCAGCCTGACAGGGATCATCGATGAGCAGTTCTTC; cdr3_aa: CASSLTGIIDEQFF
d_call: NA; j_call: TRBJ2-7; clone_size: NA; v_call: TRBV6-5; cdr3_nt: TGTGCCAGCAGTCGCTCCGGGAACGAGCAGTACTTC; cdr3_aa: CASSRSGNEQYF
d_call: NA; j_call: TRBJ1-1; clone_size: once; v_call: TRBV19; cdr3_nt: TGTGCCAGTAGTATAGGGGGGGTCGGTGGGAACACTGAAGCTTTCTTT; cdr3_aa: CASSIGGVGGNTEAFF
d_call: NA; j_call: TRBJ1-4; clone_size: NA; v_call: TRBV28; cdr3_nt: TGTGCCAGCACGGGAGGGATAGGGGAAAAACTGTTTTTT; cdr3_aa: CASTGGIGEKLFF
d_call: TRBD2; j_call: TRBJ2-5; clone_size: NA; v_call: TRBV5-4; cdr3_nt: TGTGCCAGCAGCTCGATAGCGGGGGGGCCCGAGACCCAGTACTTC; cdr3_aa: CASSSIAGGPETQYF
d_call: NA; j_call: TRBJ1-6; clone_size: few; v_call: TRBV27; cdr3_nt: TGTGCCAGCAGTTTCGCCCCTTCACAGGGTATCAATTCACCCCTCCACTTT; cdr3_aa: CASSFAPSQGINSPLHF
d_call: TRBD1; j_call: TRBJ2-1; clone_size: NA; v_call: TRBV4-3; cdr3_nt: TGCGCCAGCAGCCAACGGACAGGGGGTAATGAGCAGTTCTTC; cdr3_aa: CASSQRTGGNEQFF
d_call: TRBD2; j_call: TRBJ2-7; clone_size: NA; v_call: TRBV28; cdr3_nt: TGTGCCAGCAGACAGACCCCCCTAGCGGGGGGCTCCTACGAGCAGTACTTC; cdr3_aa: CASRQTPLAGGSYEQYF
d_call: TRBD2; j_call: TRBJ2-2; clone_size: NA; v_call: TRBV5-4; cdr3_nt: TGTGCCAGCAGCTGGGGACTAGCGGGGGTTTTAGGGTCCGGGGAGCTGTTTTTT; cdr3_aa: CASSWGLAGVLGSGELFF
d_call: TRBD2; j_call: TRBJ2-3; clone_size: NA; v_call: TRBV15; cdr3_nt: TGTGCCACCAGCGCTAGCGGGGGAACAGATACGCAGTATTTT; cdr3_aa: CATSASGGTDTQYF
d_call: NA; j_call: TRBJ2-1; clone_size: NA; v_call: TRBV27; cdr3_nt: TGTGCCAGCAGTCCGGACGGGAGCTCCTACAATGAGCAGTTCTTC; cdr3_aa: CASSPDGSSYNEQFF
d_call: NA; j_call: TRBJ2-3; clone_size: NA; v_call: TRBV9; cdr3_nt: TGTGCCAGCACTATCGGGGGGCGGGACGGCACAGATACGCAGTATTTT; cdr3_aa: CASTIGGRDGTDTQYF
d_call: TRBD1; j_call: TRBJ2-7; clone_size: NA; v_call: TRBV15; cdr3_nt: TGTGCCACCAGCAGGGGGACAGGGTCCTCCTACGAGCAGTACTTC; cdr3_aa: CATSRGTGSSYEQYF
d_call: NA; j_call: TRBJ1-6; clone_size: NA; v_call: TRBV19; cdr3_nt: TGTGCCAGTAGTAAGATGTGGTCCGGGGGTAATTCACCCCTCCACTTT; cdr3_aa: CASSKMWSGGNSPLHF
d_call: NA; j_call: TRBJ1-1; clone_size: NA; v_call: TRBV15; cdr3_nt: TGTGCCACCAGGGCCGGGGGGAACACTGAAGCTTTCTTT; cdr3_aa: CATRAGGNTEAFF
d_call: NA; j_call: TRBJ2-7; clone_size: NA; v_call: TRBV11-2; cdr3_nt: TGTGCCAGCAGCTTATTAGACTACGAGCAGTACTTC; cdr3_aa: CASSLLDYEQYF
d_call: NA; j_call: TRBJ1-5; clone_size: NA; v_call: TRBV2; cdr3_nt: TGTGCCAGCAGTGACAGGATGGGCAATCAGCCCCAGCATTTT; cdr3_aa: CASSDRMGNQPQHF
d_call: NA; j_call: TRBJ1-1; clone_size: NA; v_call: TRBV14; cdr3_nt: TGTGCCAGCAGCCAAGATCGGAGGGAAGCTTTCTTT; cdr3_aa: CASSQDRREAFF
d_call: TRBD1; j_call: TRBJ2-6; clone_size: once; v_call: TRBV6-2/TRBV6-3; cdr3_nt: TGTGCCAGCAGTTACACAGGGGGCTCTGGGGCCAACGTCCTGACTTTC; cdr3_aa: CASSYTGGSGANVLTF
d_call: TRBD2; j_call: TRBJ2-1; clone_size: NA; v_call: TRBV5-6; cdr3_nt: TGTGCCAGCAGCTTAGCGGGGGCATCCTACAATGAGCAGTTCTTC; cdr3_aa: CASSLAGASYNEQFF
d_call: NA; j_call: TRBJ1-6; clone_size: NA; v_call: TRBV6-6; cdr3_nt: TGTGCCAGCGTAAGGGGGACGGCAAATAATTCACCCCTCCACTTT; cdr3_aa: CASVRGTANNSPLHF
d_call: TRBD1; j_call: TRBJ1-2; clone_size: few; v_call: TRBV5-4; cdr3_nt: TGTGCCAGCAGCTTAGGGACAGGGTGGGGGTTGGACTATGGCTACACCTTC; cdr3_aa: CASSLGTGWGLDYGYTF
d_call: NA; j_call: TRBJ2-2; clone_size: NA; v_call: TRBV2; cdr3_nt: TGTGCCAGCAGTCAGGCAGGCTCCACCGGGGAGCTGTTTTTT; cdr3_aa: CASSQAGSTGELFF
d_call: NA; j_call: TRBJ2-1; clone_size: NA; v_call: TRBV12-2; cdr3_nt: TGTGCAAGTCGCTCCACTAGCAGGCCCTCTTACAATGAGCAGTTCTTC; cdr3_aa: CASRSTSRPSYNEQFF
d_call: NA; j_call: TRBJ2-5; clone_size: NA; v_call: TRBV4-2; cdr3_nt: TGTGCCAGCAGCCAAGATGGGTCAGGGCGAGAGACCCAGTACTTC; cdr3_aa: CASSQDGSGRETQYF